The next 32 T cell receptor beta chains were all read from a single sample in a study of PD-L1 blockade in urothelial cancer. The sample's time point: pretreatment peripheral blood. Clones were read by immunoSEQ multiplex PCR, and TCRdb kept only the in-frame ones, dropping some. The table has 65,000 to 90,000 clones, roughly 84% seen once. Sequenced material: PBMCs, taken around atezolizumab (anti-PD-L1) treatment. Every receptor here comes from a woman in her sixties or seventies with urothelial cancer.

The CDR3 is CASSSAGQGMNTEAFF. CDR3 DNA: TGCGCCAGCAGCTCCGCCGGACAGGGGATGAACACTGAAGCTTTCTTT. The chain combines TRBV5-1 with TRBJ1-1, with 9 positions matching TRBD1. Unmatched junction bases numbered 6, after V lost 3 bases and J lost 0 bases. This CDR3 has 16 amino acids. Germline values: CDR1 SGHRS, CDR2 YFSETQ.

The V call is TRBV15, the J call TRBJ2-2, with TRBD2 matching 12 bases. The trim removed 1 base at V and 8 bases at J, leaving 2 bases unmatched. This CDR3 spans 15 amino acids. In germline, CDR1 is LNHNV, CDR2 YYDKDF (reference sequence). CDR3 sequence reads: CATSRGLAGVGELFF. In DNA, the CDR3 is TGTGCCACCAGCAGAGGACTAGCGGGAGTAGGGGAGCTGTTTTTT.

This CDR3 is CSAYGQGGNTIYF. The DNA of the CDR3 is TGCAGCGCCTACGGACAGGGAGGAAACACCATATATTTT. V gene TRBV29-1 combines with J gene TRBJ1-3, with 8 bases matching TRBD1. Germline assignment: CDR1 SQVTM and CDR2 ANQGSEA. The CDR3 consists of 13 residues. V shed 7 bases, J shed 4 bases, and the junction held 6 bases outside the gene matches. The full variable domain, with the rest looked up from reference TRBV29-1 and TRBJ1-3, is SAVISQKPSRDICQRGTSLTIQCQVDSQVTMMFWYRQQPGQSLTLIATANQGSEATYESGFVIDKFPISRPNLTFSTLTVSNMSPEDSSIYLCSAYGQGGNTIYFGEGSWLTVV.

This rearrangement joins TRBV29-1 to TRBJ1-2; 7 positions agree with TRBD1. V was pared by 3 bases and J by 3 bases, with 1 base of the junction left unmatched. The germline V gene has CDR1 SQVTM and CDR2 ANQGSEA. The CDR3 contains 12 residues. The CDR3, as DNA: TGCAGCGTTGACACAGGGGACTATGGCTACACCTTC. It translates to CSVDTGDYGYTF.

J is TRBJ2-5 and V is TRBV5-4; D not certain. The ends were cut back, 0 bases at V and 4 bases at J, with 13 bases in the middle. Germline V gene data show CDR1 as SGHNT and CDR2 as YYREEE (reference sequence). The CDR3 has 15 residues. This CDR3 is CASSLDSFPLETQYF. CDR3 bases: TGTGCCAGCAGCTTGGACAGCTTTCCATTAGAGACCCAGTACTTC.

This CDR3 is CASSVELAVRPNEQFF. The CDR3 DNA reads as TGTGCCAGCAGCGTAGAGCTAGCGGTTCGCCCCAATGAGCAGTTCTTC. The chain joins TRBV9 to TRBJ2-1; 7 bases map to TRBD2. Germline V lookup: CDR1 SGDLS, CDR2 YYNGEE. V lost 0 bases, J lost 6 bases, and 9 bases stayed unmatched. The CDR3 length is 16 residues.

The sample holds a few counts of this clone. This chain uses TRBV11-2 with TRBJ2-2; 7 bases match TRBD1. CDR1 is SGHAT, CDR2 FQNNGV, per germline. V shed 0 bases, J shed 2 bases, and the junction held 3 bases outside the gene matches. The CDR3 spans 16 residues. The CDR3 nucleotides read TGTGCCAGCAGCTTAGACGGGACAGCTAACACCGGGGAGCTGTTTTTT. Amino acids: CASSLDGTANTGELFF. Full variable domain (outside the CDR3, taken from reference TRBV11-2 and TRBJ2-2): EAGVAQSPRYKIIEKRQSVAFWCNPISGHATLYWYQQILGQGPKLLIQFQNNGVVDDSQLPKDRFSAERLKGVDSTLKIQPAKLEDSAVYLCASSLDGTANTGELFFGEGSRLTVL.

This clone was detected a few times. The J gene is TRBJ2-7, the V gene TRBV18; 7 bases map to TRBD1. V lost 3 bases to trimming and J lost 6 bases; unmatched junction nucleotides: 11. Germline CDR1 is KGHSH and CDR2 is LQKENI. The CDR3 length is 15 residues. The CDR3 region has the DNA TGTGCCAGCTCACCCAGGACAGGTTTAGTCACCGAGCAGTACTTC. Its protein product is CASSPRTGLVTEQYF.

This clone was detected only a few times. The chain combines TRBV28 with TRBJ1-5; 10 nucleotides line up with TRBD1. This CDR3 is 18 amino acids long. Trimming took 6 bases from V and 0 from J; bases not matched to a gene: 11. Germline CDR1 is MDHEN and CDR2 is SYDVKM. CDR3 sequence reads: CASRMTGGLRYSNQPQHF. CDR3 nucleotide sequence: TGTGCCAGCAGGATGACAGGGGGCCTTCGATATAGCAATCAGCCCCAGCATTTT.

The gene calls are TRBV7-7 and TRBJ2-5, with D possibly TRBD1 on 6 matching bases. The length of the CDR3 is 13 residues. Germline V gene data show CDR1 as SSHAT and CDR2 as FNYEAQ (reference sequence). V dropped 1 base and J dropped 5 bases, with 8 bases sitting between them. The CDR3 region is CASSLDREETQYF. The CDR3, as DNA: TGTGCCAGCAGCTTAGACAGGGAGGAGACCCAGTACTTC.

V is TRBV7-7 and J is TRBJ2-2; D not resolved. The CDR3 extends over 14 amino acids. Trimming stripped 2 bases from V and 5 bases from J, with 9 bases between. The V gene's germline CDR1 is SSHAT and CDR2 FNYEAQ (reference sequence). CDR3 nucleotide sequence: TGTGCCAGCAGCTTATCCCTTCGGACCGGGGAGCTGTTTTTT. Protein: CASSLSLRTGELFF.

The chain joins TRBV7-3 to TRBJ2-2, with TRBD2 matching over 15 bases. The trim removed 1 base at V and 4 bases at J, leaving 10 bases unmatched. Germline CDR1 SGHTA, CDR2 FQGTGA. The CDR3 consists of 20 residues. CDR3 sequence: CASSLRGGGLAGGGTGELFF. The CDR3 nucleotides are TGTGCCAGCAGCTTAAGAGGAGGGGGACTAGCGGGAGGCGGCACCGGGGAGCTGTTTTTT.

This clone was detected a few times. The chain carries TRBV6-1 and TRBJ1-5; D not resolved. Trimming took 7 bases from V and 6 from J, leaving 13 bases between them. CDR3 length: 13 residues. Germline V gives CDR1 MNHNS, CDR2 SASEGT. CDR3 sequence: CASNIGWCQPQHF. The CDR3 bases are TGTGCCAGCAATATTGGCTGGTGTCAGCCCCAGCATTTT.

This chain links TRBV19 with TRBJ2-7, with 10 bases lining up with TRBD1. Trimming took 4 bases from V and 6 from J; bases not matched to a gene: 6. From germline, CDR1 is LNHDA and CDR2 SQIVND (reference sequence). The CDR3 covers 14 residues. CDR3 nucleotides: TGTGCCAGTAGTACCGGGACAGGGGCGGTCGAGCAGTACTTC. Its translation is CASSTGTGAVEQYF.

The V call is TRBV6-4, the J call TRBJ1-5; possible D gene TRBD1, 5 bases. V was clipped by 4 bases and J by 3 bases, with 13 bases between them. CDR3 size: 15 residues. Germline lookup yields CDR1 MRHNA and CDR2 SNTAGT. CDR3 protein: CASSAPDSYNQPQHF. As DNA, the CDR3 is TGTGCCAGCAGTGCCCCCGACAGCTACAATCAGCCCCAGCATTTT.

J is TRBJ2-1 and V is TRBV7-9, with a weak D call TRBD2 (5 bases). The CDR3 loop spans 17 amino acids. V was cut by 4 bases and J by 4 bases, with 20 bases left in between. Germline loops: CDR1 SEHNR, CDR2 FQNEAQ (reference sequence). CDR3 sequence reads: CASSSPSKGGYYNEQFF. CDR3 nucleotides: TGTGCCAGCAGCTCCCCTAGCAAGGGCGGGTATTACAATGAGCAGTTCTTC.

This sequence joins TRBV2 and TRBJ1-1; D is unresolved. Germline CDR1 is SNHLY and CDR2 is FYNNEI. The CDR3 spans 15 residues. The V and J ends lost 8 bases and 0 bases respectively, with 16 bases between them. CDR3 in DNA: TGTGCCAGCCACACGATAGAGGTCATGAACACTGAAGCTTTCTTT. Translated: CASHTIEVMNTEAFF.

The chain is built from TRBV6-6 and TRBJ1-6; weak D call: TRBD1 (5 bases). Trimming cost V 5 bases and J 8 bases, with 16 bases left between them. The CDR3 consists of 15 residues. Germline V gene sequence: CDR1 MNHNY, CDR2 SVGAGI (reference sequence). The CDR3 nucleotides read TGTGCCAGCAGTGGGGGGAGGGCTGGGCATTCACCCCTCCACTTT. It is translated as CASSGGRAGHSPLHF.

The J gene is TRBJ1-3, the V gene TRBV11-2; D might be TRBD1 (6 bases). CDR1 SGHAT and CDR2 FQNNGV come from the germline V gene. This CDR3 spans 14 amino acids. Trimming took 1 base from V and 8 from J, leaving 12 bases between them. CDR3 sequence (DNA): TGTGCCAGCAGCTTAGGGGGGCTGGTTGACACCATATATTTT. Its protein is CASSLGGLVDTIYF.

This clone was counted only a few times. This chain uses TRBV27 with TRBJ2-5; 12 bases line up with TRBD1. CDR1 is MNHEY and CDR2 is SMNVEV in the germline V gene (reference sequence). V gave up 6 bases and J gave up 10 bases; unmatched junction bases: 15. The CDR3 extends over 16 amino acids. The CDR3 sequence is CASSPLGGGQGAIQYF. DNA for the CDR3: TGTGCCAGCAGCCCCCTGGGGGGGGGACAGGGGGCGATCCAGTACTTC.

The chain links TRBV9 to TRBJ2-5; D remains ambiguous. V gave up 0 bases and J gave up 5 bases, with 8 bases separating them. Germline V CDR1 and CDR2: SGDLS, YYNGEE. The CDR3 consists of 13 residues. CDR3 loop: CASSVGSFETQYF. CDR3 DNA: TGTGCCAGCAGCGTAGGTAGCTTCGAGACCCAGTACTTC.

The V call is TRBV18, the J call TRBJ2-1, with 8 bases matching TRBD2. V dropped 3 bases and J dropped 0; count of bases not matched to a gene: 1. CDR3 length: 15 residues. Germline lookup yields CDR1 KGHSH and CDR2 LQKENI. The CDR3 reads CASSPSGSSYNEQFF. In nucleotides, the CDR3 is TGTGCCAGCTCACCCAGCGGGAGCTCCTACAATGAGCAGTTCTTC.

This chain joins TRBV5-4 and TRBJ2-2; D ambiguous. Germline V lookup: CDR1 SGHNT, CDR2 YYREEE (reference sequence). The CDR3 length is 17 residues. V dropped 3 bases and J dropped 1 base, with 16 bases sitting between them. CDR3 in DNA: TGTGCCAGCAGCTCCCGGCAGGCTCAGCTGAACACCGGGGAGCTGTTTTTT. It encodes CASSSRQAQLNTGELFF.

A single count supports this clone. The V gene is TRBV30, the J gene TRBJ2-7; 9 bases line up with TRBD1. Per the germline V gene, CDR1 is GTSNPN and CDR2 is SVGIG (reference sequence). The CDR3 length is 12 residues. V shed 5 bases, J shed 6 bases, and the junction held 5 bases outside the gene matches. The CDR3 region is CAWGTGSAEQYF. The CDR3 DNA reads TGTGCCTGGGGGACAGGGTCTGCCGAGCAGTACTTC.

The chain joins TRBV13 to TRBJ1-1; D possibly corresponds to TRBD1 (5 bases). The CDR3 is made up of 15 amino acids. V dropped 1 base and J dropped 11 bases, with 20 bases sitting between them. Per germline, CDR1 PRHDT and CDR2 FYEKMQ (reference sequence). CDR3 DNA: TGTGCCAGCAGCTTAGAGCAGGGTGGGCGTTTTGGTGCTTTCTTT. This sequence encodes CASSLEQGGRFGAFF. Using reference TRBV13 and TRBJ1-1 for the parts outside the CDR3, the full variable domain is AAGVIQSPRHLIKEKRETATLKCYPIPRHDTVYWYQQGPGQDPQFLISFYEKMQSDKGSIPDRFSAQQFSDYHSELNMSSLELGDSALYFCASSLEQGGRFGAFFGQGTRLTVV.

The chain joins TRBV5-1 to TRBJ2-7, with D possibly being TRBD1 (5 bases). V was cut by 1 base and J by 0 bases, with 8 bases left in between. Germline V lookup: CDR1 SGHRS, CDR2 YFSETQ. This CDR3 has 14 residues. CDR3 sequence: CASSLTQGSYEQYF. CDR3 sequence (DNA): TGCGCCAGCAGCTTGACCCAGGGCTCCTACGAGCAGTACTTC. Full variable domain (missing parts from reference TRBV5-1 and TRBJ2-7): KAGVTQTPRYLIKTRGQQVTLSCSPISGHRSVSWYQQTPGQGLQFLFEYFSETQRNKGNFPGRFSGRQFSNSRSEMNVSTLELGDSALYLCASSLTQGSYEQYFGPGTRLTVT.

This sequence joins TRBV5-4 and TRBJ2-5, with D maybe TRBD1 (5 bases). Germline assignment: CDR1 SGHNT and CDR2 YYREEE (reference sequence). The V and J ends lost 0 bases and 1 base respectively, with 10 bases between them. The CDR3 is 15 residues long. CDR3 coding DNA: TGTGCCAGCAGCTTGGTTGCCAGGGCCCAAGAGACCCAGTACTTC. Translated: CASSLVARAQETQYF.

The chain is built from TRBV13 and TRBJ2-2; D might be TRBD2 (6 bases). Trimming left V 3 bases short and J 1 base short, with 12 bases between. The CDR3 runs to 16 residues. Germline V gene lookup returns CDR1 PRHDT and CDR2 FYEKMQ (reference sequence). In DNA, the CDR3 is TGTGCCAGCAGCTTCCAAGCGGGTATGAACACCGGGGAGCTGTTTTTT. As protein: CASSFQAGMNTGELFF.

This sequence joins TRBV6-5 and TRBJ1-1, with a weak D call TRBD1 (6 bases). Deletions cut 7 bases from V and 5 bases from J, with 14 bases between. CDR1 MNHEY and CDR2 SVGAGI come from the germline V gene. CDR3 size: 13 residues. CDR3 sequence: CASKRGRGTEAFF. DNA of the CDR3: TGTGCCAGCAAACGGGGGAGGGGGACTGAAGCTTTCTTT.

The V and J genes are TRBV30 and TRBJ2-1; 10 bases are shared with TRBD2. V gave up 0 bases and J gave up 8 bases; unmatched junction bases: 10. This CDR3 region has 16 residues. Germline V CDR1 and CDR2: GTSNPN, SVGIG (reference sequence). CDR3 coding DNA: TGTGCCTGGAGTGTTTTGGCTAGCGGGAGTGGGGATGAGCAGTTCTTC. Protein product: CAWSVLASGSGDEQFF.

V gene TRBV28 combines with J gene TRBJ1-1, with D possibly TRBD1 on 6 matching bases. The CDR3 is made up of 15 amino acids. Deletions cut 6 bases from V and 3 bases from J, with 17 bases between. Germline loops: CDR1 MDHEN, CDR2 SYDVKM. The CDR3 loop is CASRYSWGRDTEAFF. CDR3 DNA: TGTGCCAGCAGATACTCTTGGGGGCGTGACACTGAAGCTTTCTTT.

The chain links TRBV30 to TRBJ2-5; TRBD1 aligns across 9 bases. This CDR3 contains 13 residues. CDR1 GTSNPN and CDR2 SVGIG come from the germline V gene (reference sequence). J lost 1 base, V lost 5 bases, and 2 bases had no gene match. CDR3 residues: CAWAQGAQETQYF. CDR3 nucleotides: TGTGCCTGGGCACAGGGGGCCCAAGAGACCCAGTACTTC.